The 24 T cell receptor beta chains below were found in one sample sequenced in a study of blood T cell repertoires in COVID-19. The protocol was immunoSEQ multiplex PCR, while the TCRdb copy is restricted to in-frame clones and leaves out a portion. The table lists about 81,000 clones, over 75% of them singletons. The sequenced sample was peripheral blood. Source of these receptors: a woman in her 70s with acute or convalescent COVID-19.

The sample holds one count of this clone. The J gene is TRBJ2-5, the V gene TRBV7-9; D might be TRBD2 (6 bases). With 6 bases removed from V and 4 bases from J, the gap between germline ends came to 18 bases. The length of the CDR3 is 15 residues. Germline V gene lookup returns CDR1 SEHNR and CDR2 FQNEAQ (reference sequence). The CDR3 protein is CASSRRLGLIETQYF. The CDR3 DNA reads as TGTGCCAGCAGTCGTCGCCTGGGACTCATAGAGACCCAGTACTTC.

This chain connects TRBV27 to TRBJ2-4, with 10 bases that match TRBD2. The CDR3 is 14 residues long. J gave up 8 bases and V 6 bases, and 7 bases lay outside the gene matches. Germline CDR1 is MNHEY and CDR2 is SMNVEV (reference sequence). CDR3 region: CASRPSGSKDIQYF. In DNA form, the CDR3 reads TGTGCCAGCAGGCCTAGCGGGAGTAAGGACATTCAGTACTTC.

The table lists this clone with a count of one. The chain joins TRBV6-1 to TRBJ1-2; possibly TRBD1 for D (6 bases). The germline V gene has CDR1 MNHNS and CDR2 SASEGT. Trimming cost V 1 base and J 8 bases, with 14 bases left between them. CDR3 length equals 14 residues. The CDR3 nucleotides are TGTGCCAGCAGTGAAGTCTCACAGGGCGGGGGCTACACCTTC. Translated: CASSEVSQGGGYTF.

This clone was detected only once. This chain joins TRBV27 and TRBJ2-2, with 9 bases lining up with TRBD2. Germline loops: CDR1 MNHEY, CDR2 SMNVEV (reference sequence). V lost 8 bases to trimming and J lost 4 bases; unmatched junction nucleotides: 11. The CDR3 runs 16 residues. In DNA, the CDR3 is TGTGCCAGCTCCTTCAGGGGACTAGCATCCACCGGGGAGCTGTTTTTT. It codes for CASSFRGLASTGELFF.

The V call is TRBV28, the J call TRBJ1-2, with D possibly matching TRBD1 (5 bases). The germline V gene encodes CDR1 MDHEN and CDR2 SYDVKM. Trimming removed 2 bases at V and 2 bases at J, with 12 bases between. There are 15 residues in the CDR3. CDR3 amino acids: CASSLGGTLNYGYTF. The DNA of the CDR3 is TGTGCCAGCAGTTTAGGGGGGACGTTAAACTATGGCTACACCTTC.

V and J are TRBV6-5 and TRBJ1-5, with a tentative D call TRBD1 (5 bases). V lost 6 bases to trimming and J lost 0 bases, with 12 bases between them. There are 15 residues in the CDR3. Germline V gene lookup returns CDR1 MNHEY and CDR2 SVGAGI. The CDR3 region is CASSPGLVSNQPQHF. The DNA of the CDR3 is TGTGCCAGCAGCCCGGGACTTGTTAGCAATCAGCCCCAGCATTTT.

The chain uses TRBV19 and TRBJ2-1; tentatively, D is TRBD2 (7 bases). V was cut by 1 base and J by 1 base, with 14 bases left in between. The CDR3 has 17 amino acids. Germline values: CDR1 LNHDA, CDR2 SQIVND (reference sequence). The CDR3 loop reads CASSIGGGARSYNEQFF. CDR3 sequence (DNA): TGTGCCAGTAGTATAGGTGGGGGGGCTCGTTCCTACAATGAGCAGTTCTTC.

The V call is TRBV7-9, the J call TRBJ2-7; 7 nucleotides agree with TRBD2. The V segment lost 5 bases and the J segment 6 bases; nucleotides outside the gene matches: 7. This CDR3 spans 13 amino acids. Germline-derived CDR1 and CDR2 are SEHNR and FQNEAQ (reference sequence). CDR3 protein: CASSPSGGGEQYV. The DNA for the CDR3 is TGTGCCAGCAGCCCCAGTGGGGGGGGCGAGCAGTACGTC.

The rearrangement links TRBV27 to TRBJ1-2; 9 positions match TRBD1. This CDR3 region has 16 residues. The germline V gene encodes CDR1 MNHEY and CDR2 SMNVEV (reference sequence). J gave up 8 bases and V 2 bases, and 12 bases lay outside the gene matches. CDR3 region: CASSLGPGQGLGGYTF. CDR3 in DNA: TGTGCCAGCAGTTTAGGTCCGGGACAGGGTTTGGGGGGCTACACCTTC.

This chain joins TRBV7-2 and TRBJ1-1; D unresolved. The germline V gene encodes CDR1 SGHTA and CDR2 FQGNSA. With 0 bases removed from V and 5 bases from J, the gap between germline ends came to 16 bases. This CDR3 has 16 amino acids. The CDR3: CASSLARARAGTEAFF. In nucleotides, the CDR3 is TGTGCCAGCAGCTTAGCGCGGGCACGGGCGGGAACTGAAGCTTTCTTT.

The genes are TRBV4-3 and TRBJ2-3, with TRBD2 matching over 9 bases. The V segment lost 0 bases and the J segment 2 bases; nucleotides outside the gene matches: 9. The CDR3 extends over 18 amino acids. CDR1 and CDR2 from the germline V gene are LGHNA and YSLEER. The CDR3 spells CASSQDLTSGWPTDTQYF. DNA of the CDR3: TGCGCCAGCAGCCAAGATCTCACTAGCGGGTGGCCCACAGATACGCAGTATTTT.

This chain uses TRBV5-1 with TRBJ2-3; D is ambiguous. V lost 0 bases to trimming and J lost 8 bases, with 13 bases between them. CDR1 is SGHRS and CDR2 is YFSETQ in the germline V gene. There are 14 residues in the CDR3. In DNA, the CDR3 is TGCGCCAGCAGCTTGGCTCTGCAGGTCGGTACGCAGTATTTT. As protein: CASSLALQVGTQYF. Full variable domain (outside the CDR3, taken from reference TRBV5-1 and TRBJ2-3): KAGVTQTPRYLIKTRGQQVTLSCSPISGHRSVSWYQQTPGQGLQFLFEYFSETQRNKGNFPGRFSGRQFSNSRSEMNVSTLELGDSALYLCASSLALQVGTQYFGPGTRLTVL.

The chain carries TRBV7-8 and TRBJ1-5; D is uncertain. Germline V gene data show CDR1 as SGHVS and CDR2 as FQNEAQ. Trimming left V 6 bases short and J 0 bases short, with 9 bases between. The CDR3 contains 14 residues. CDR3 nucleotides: TGTGCCAGCAGTCAGTATCTTAGCAATCAGCCCCAGCATTTT. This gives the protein CASSQYLSNQPQHF.

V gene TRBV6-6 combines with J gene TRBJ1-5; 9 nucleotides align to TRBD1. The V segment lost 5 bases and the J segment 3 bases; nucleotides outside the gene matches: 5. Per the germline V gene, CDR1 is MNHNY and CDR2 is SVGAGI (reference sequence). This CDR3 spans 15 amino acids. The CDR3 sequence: CASSPGQGANQPQHF. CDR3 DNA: TGTGCCAGCAGTCCGGGACAGGGTGCCAATCAGCCCCAGCATTTT.

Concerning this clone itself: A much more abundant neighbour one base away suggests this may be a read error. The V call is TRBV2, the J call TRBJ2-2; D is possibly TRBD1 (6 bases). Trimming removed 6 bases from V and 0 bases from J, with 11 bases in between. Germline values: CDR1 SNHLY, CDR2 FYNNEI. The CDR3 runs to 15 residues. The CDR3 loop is CASRAGTTNTGELFF. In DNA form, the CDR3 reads TGTGCCAGCAGGGCCGGGACAACGAACACCGGGGAGCTGTTTTTT.

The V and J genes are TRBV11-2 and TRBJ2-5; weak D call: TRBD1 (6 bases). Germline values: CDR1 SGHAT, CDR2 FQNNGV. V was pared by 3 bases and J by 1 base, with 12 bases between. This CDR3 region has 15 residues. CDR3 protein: CASSFSTGPQETQYF. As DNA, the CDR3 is TGTGCCAGCAGCTTTTCAACAGGGCCCCAAGAGACCCAGTACTTC.

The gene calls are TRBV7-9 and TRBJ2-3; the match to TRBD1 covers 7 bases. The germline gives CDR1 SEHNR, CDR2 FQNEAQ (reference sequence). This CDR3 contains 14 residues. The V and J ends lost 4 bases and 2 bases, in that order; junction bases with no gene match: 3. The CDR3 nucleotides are TGTGCCAGCAGCTGGACAGGTCCCACAGATACGCAGTATTTT. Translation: CASSWTGPTDTQYF.

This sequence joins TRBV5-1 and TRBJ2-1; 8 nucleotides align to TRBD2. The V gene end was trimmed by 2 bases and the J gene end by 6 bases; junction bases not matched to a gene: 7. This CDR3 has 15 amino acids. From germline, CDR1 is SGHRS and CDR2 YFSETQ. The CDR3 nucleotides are TGCGCCAGCAGCTTCGGGGGGGCCGAGACCAATGAGCAGTTCTTC. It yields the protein CASSFGGAETNEQFF.

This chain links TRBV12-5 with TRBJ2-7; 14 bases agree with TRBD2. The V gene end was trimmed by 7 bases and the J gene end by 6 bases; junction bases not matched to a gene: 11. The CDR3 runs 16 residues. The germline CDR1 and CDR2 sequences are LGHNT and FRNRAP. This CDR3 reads CASALRQGTSGSEQYV. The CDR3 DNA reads TGTGCTAGTGCCTTGAGGCAAGGGACTAGCGGGAGCGAGCAGTACGTC.

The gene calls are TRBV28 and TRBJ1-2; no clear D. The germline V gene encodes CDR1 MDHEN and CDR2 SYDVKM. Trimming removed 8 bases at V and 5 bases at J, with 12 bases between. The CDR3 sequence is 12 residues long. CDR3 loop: CASSSSLYGYTF. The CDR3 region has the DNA TGTGCCAGCTCTAGTTCCCTTTATGGCTACACCTTC.

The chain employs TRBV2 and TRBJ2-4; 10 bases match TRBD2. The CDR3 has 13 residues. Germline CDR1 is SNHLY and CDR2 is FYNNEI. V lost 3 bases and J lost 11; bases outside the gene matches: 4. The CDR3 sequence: CASSDLGTSVQYF. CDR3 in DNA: TGTGCCAGCAGTGATTTAGGGACTAGCGTTCAGTACTTC.

The CDR3 nucleotides are TGTGCCAGCCTCGAGGGGGAATATAGCAATCAGCCCCAGCATTTT. Translating gives CASLEGEYSNQPQHF. The V gene is TRBV6-5, the J gene TRBJ1-5; TRBD1 is a possible D gene (6 bases). Trimming removed 8 bases from V and 0 bases from J, with 14 bases in between. Germline CDR1 and CDR2: MNHEY and SVGAGI. CDR3 size: 15 residues.

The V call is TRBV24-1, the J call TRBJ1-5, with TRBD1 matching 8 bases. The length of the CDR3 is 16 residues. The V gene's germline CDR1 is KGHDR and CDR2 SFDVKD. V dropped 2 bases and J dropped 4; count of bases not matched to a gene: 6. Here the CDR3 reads CATSDSRTGKNQPQHF. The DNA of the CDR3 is TGTGCCACCAGTGATTCCCGGACAGGGAAAAATCAGCCCCAGCATTTT.

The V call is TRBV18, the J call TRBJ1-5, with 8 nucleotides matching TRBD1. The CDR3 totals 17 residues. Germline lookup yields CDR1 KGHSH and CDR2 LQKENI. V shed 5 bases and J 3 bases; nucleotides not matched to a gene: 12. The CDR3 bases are TGTGCCAGCTCATTGGACAGGGTTTTGCTGGACAATCAGCCCCAGCATTTT. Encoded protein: CASSLDRVLLDNQPQHF. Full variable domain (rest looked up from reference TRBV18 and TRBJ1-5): NAGVMQNPRHLVRRRGQEARLRCSPMKGHSHVYWYRQLPEEGLKFMVYLQKENIIDESGMPKERFSAEFPKEGPSILRIQQVVRGDSAAYFCASSLDRVLLDNQPQHFGDGTRLSIL.